Only a few counts were recorded for the clone carrying this T cell receptor (beta chain). The antigen remains unidentified. Other nucleotide sequences in the sample specify the same CDR3. This specimen comes from a study of shared clonotypes between healthy human individuals. Study-wide background: Contributing individuals were two females and a few males aged 18 to 49. Study conclusions and caveats: Measured sharing among donors was expected to vary with sequencing depth.

The study drew its donors from healthy HIV-negative adults without recent acute infections or vaccinations. CD45RA-negative memory and CD45RA+ naive subsets were split from the CD4+ cells. Produced via immunoSEQ multiplex PCR; TCRdb's table is partial and in-frame only. The table lists 150,000 to 200,000 clones, 65% to 70% of them singletons. Germline V gives CDR1 KGHSH, CDR2 LQKENI. Trimming took off 1 base at V and 1 base at J, with 4 bases between the two ends. The CDR3 has 13 residues. The genes are TRBV18 and TRBJ1-2; D unresolved. This TCR was recovered from a man aged 25-45 years in good health. Sequencing was performed on memory CD4+ T cells sorted from blood. Stated subset: CD45RA-negative fraction. The CDR3 loop is CASSPQGNYGYTF. CDR3 sequence (DNA): TGTGCCAGCTCACCACAGGGTAACTATGGCTACACCTTC.